This TCR beta chain was recovered during a study of PD-L1 blockade in urothelial cancer. Germline values: CDR1 SNHLY, CDR2 FYNNEI. The V and J ends lost 7 bases and 2 bases respectively, with 12 bases between them. The CDR3 length is 13 residues. Each PCR contained spiked-in synthetic TCR analog templates. Sequencing was performed with immunoSEQ multiplex PCR; in TCRdb, only in-frame clones are kept and a portion is missing. This table holds approximately 30,000 clones, 75% to 90% found once. V and J are TRBV2 and TRBJ2-7; D unresolved. This clonotype was obtained from a man aged 45-60 years with urothelial cancer. The sample here was PBMCs, taken around atezolizumab (anti-PD-L1) treatment. The CDR3: CASKMELAYEQYV. DNA for the CDR3: TGTGCCAGCAAGATGGAGTTAGCCTACGAGCAGTACGTC.